This TCR beta chain was documented in a study of T cells in Graves' hyperthyroidism and ophthalmopathy. Study-level points and caveats: From stable hyperthyroidism, ophthalmopathy was set apart by a 13 V-J model.

Clinical symptoms, serum thyroxine and TRAb, thyroid ultrasound and orbital computed tomography were used for the diagnoses. Amplified regions were TCR beta CDR3 sequences from RNA transcripts. During a first-round RT-PCR of the TCR CDR3, the HTBI primer set was used. TCRdb re-called the multiplex PCR reads through MiXCR, storing one row per CDR3 protein. The table includes approximately 420,000 distinct CDR3 sequences, 14% to 15% detected once. With respect to this clonotype: The antigen is not known.

The receptor was isolated from a woman aged 30 to 39 with Graves' hyperthyroidism. The sequencing sample was made of blood.

CDR3 sequence reads: CASSMAPSYEQYF. The CDR3 region has the DNA TGTGCCAGTAGTATGGCCCCCTCCTACGAGCAGTACTTC. The rearrangement uses TRBV19 and TRBJ2-7, with D hard to call. V was trimmed by 3 bases and J by 0 bases, leaving 6 bases between them. The CDR3 spans 13 residues. The germline V gene encodes CDR1 LNHDA and CDR2 SQIVND (reference sequence).